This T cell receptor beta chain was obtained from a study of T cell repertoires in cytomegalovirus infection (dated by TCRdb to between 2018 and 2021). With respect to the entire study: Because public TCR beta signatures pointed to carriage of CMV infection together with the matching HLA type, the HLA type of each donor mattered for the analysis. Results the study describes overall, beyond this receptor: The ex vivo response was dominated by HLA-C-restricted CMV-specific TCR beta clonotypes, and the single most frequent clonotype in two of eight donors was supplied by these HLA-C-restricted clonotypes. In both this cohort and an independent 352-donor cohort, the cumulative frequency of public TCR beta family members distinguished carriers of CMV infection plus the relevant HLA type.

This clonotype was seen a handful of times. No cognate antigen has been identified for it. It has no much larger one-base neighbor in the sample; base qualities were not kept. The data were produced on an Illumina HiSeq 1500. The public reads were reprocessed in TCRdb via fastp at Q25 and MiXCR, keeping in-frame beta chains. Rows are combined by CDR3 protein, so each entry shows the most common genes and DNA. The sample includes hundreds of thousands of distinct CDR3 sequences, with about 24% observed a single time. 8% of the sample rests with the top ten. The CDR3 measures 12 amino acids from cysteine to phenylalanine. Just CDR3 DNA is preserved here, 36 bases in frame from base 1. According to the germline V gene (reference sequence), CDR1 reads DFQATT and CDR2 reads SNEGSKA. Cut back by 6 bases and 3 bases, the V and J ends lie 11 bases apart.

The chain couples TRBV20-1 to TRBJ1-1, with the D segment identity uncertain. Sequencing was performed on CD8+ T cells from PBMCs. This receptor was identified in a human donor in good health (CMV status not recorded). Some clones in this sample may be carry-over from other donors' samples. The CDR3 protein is CSAGASDTEAFF. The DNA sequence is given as TGCAGTGCCGGAGCCTCAGACACTGAAGCTTTCTTT.